These T cell receptor beta chains were read from a single sample in a study of cytomegalovirus exposure and HLA in healthy donors. The data were produced by immunoSEQ multiplex PCR, yet TCRdb's version contains in-frame clones alone and is incomplete. The top ten hold roughly 6.1% of the sample, which has more than 95,000 clones, roughly 78% seen once. The sample consisted of PBMCs. These TCRs come from a woman aged 40 to 55 in good health and CMV-seronegative. Each CDR3 is given without its conserved first and last residue. Size tells how often a clone was seen (once, few, many) or the class of an expanded clone, and some rows leave it out.

>TRBV28|-|TRBJ2-1
ASSLWGDLSQQF
>TRBV28|few|TRBJ2-1
ASRLGLAGSQF
>TRBV28|few|TRBJ2-5
ASSLVGLGLSETQY
>TRBV11-1|-|TRBJ2-3
ASRREVDTQY
>TRBV19|-|TRBJ2-7
ASSRWQTSSYEQY
>TRBV7-8|few|TRBJ2-7
ASSLAESSYEQY
>TRBV19|-|TRBJ1-1
ASSHKRDTEAF
>TRBV5-1|-|TRBJ1-2
ASSPQGYGYGYT
>TRBV7-9|-|TRBJ1-6
ASSPLLGQGAGNSPLH
>TRBV7-9|-|TRBJ1-1
ASSSPGPVRSEAF
>TRBV5-1|few|TRBJ2-7
ASSPFFGGLAAIYEQY
>TRBV5-1|-|TRBJ2-3
ASTTRGGEGTDTQY
>TRBV25-1|-|TRBJ2-1
ASSEWDRGNEQF
>TRBV25-1|-|TRBJ2-3
ASSDPGGRSTDTQY
>TRBV5-1|once|TRBJ2-6
ASSFRDTLSGANGLT
>TRBV11-1|-|TRBJ2-3
ASSRGGERGDTQY
>TRBV4-2|few|TRBJ1-1
ASSHGTENTEAF
>TRBV6-1|-|TRBJ1-2
ASSAGDRNYGYT
>TRBV7-9|once|TRBJ2-7
ASSTGTGPTGEQY
>TRBV9|-|TRBJ2-7
ASSVSGLAGAEQY
>TRBV6-1|-|TRBJ2-5
ASISGLAGEETQY
>TRBV18|-|TRBJ2-3
ASSPSSTDTQY
>TRBV7-9|-|TRBJ2-7
ASSLGVGQAIYEQY
>TRBV7-2|-|TRBJ2-7
ASSQTGDEQY
>TRBV7-3|few|TRBJ2-6
ASSPGVAGANVLT
>TRBV5-1|-|TRBJ1-1
ASSAQGRDGTEAF
>TRBV5-6|-|TRBJ1-3
ASSLVSSGNTIY
>TRBV19|-|TRBJ2-7
ASRAGGRYDEQY
>TRBV28|-|TRBJ1-1
ASSLGQSNTEAF
>TRBV27|-|TRBJ2-7
ASRRVSVYSYEQY
>TRBV25-1|few|TRBJ2-3
ASSEKTSTDTQY
>TRBV18|-|TRBJ1-6
ASSTTGGRNSPLH
>TRBV7-9|-|TRBJ1-1
ASSSSRDLNTEAF
>TRBV6-5|-|TRBJ2-2
ASSYSRGTGELF
>TRBV7-9|few|TRBJ2-3
ASSLGQGSQY
>TRBV7-9|-|TRBJ2-7
ASSQPSAYEQY
>TRBV9|-|-
ASSATGSYEQY
>TRBV6-5|-|TRBJ1-6
ASRNAGVGNSPLH
>TRBV7-9|-|TRBJ1-4
ASSSEGRGLEKLF
>TRBV7-2|-|TRBJ1-5
ASSLSRGSNQPQH
>TRBV7-9|-|TRBJ1-1
ASSPGTGEAF
>TRBV28|-|TRBJ2-5
ASSLPLEGIGETQY
>TRBV10-2|-|TRBJ1-1
ASNNLGGTEAF
>TRBV5-4|-|TRBJ1-6
ASSISAATGGPPLH
>TRBV4-3|-|TRBJ2-7
ASSQEGTGVYEQY
>TRBV2|-|TRBJ1-5
ASTPVAVEGLQGSQPQH
>TRBV28|-|TRBJ2-7
ASSSGVYEQY
>TRBV7-9|-|TRBJ2-7
ASSLGPGLEKY